This T cell receptor beta chain was obtained from a study of blood T cell repertoires in COVID-19. Overall study context: There were acute and convalescent COVID-19 samples, and they came from the United States, Italy and Spain.

Recruited during active infection, patients (from Seattle) were subsequently followed longitudinally. The CDR3 spans 13 residues. Trimming removed 6 bases from V and 2 bases from J, with 10 bases in between. The germline V gene encodes CDR1 MNHEY and CDR2 SVGAGI. Authors' methods: Scientists estimated how many nucleated cells there were by amplifying reference gene primers. The data were produced by immunoSEQ multiplex PCR, yet TCRdb's version contains in-frame clones alone and is incomplete. V, J and clone size reflect that table, while D and trimming were determined from the DNA. Of roughly 150,000 clones listed, just under 90% are singletons.

The chain links TRBV6-5 to TRBJ1-1; D gene uncertain. Sample: peripheral blood. This TCR was sampled from a woman in her sixties or seventies with COVID-19, enrolled during active disease. The CDR3 loop reads CASRHNINTEAFF. The CDR3 DNA is TGTGCCAGCAGGCACAATATTAACACTGAAGCTTTCTTT.